The 6 T cell receptor beta chains in this list originate from one sample, sequenced in a study of beta chain features in type 1 diabetes. Study-level points and caveats: When Type 1 diabetes patients were examined, their TCRB CDR3s proved moderately but significantly shorter in all four CD4+ subsets.

For these receptors, no antigen is known. The authors reverse transcribed all of the isolated RNA, so sequencing captured expressed TCRB transcripts. Profiling relied on immunoSEQ multiplex PCR, and the TCRdb table lists in-frame clones only, not all of them. The sample lists 250,000 to 300,000 clones, roughly an eighth occurring once. Sequences were obtained from naive CD4+ T cells from blood. The source of these receptors is a man aged 30-40 years with type 1 diabetes.

The rearrangement joins TRBV18 to TRBJ1-2; possible D gene TRBD1, 6 bases. The V gene's germline CDR1 is KGHSH and CDR2 LQKENI. V was trimmed by 3 bases and J by 3 bases, leaving 14 bases between them. CDR3 length: 15 residues. CDR3 region: CASSPYRQEDYGYTF. CDR3 bases: TGTGCCAGCTCACCTTACCGACAGGAAGACTATGGCTACACCTTC.

This clone was counted a few times. V gene TRBV4-2 combines with J gene TRBJ2-2, with TRBD2 identical over 16 bases. The CDR3 is 18 amino acids. V was clipped by 3 bases and J by 4 bases; unmatched bases: 5. Germline V lookup: CDR1 LGHNA, CDR2 YNFKEQ. CDR3 DNA: TGTGCCAGCAGCCATGCGGGACTAGCGGGAGGGGTCACCGGGGAGCTGTTTTTT. Protein: CASSHAGLAGGVTGELFF.

The chain combines TRBV29-1 with TRBJ2-7; TRBD2 aligns across 8 bases. The V segment lost 2 bases and the J segment 3 bases; nucleotides outside the gene matches: 0. CDR3 length: 12 amino acids. Germline V gene lookup returns CDR1 SQVTM and CDR2 ANQGSEA. CDR3 protein: CSVESGSYEQYF. The CDR3 DNA follows: TGCAGCGTTGAAAGCGGGAGCTACGAGCAGTACTTC.

The rearrangement joins TRBV7-3 to TRBJ1-1, with no clear D. The CDR3 loop spans 13 amino acids. Per the germline V gene, CDR1 is SGHTA and CDR2 is FQGTGA. Trimming cost V 2 bases and J 5 bases, with 9 bases left between them. This CDR3 is CASSLSPGTEAFF. The CDR3 nucleotides read TGTGCCAGCAGCTTATCCCCGGGGACTGAAGCTTTCTTT.

A few counts support this clone. This sequence joins TRBV4-1 and TRBJ2-5; perhaps TRBD2 as D (5 bases). CDR1 MGHRA and CDR2 YSYEKL come from the germline V gene. The V and J ends lost 4 bases and 5 bases respectively, with 11 bases between them. This CDR3 has 13 amino acids. CDR3 DNA: TGCGCCAGCAGCCCTTTACCGGGGGAGACCCAGTACTTC. Amino acids: CASSPLPGETQYF.

This clone turned up a few times. The rearrangement joins TRBV29-1 to TRBJ1-2; D gene uncertain. Germline CDR1 SQVTM, CDR2 ANQGSEA. Trimming removed 5 bases at V and 4 bases at J, with 8 bases between. This CDR3 region has 11 residues. The CDR3 reads CSVPGFYGYTF. CDR3 sequence (DNA): TGCAGCGTTCCAGGTTTCTATGGCTACACCTTC. The full variable domain, in which reference TRBV29-1 and TRBJ1-2 provide the parts outside the CDR3, is SAVISQKPSRDICQRGTSLTIQCQVDSQVTMMFWYRQQPGQSLTLIATANQGSEATYESGFVIDKFPISRPNLTFSTLTVSNMSPEDSSIYLCSVPGFYGYTFGSGTRLTVV.